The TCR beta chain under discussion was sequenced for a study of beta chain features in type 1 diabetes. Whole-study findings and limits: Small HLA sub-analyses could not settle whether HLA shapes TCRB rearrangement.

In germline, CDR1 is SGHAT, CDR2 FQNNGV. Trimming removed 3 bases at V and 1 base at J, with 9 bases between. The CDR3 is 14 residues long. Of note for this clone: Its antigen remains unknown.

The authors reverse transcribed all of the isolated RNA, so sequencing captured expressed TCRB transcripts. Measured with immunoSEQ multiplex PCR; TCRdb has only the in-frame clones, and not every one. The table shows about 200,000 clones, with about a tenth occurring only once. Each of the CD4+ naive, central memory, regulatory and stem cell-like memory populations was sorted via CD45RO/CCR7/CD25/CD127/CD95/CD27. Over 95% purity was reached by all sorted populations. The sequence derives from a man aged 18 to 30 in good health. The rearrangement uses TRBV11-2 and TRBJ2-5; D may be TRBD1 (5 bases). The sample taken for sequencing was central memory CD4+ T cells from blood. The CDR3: CASSFWTRQETQYF. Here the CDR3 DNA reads TGTGCCAGCAGCTTTTGGACACGCCAAGAGACCCAGTACTTC.